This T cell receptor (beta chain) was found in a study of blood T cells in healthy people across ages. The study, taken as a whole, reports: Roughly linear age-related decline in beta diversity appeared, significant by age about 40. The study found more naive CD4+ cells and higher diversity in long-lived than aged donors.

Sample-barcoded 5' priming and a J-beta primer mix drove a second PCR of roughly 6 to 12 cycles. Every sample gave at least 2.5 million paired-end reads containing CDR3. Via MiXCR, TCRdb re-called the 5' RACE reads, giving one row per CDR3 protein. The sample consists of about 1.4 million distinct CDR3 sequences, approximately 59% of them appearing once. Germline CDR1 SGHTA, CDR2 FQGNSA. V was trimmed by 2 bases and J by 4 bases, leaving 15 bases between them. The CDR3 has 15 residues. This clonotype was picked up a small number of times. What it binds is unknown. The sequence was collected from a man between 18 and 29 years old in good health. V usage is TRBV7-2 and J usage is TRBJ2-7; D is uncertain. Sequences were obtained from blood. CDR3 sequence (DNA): TGTGCCAGCAGCTTAATGGGCAGCCTCGGTTACGAGCAGTACTTC. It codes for CASSLMGSLGYEQYF. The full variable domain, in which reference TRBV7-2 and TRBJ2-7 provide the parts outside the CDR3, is GAGVSQSPSNKVTEKGKDVELRCDPISGHTALYWYRQSLGQGLEFLIYFQGNSAPDKSGLPSDRFSAERTGGSVSTLTIQRTQQEDSAVYLCASSLMGSLGYEQYFGPGTRLTVT.